A selection of T cell receptor beta chains follows, all from one sample in a study of cytomegalovirus exposure and HLA in healthy donors. Sequenced by immunoSEQ multiplex PCR; TCRdb stores in-frame clones only, minus some. Counted here are roughly 200,000 clones, roughly 85% occurring once; the ten biggest clones make up approximately 2.2%. Sequenced: PBMCs. These receptors all stem from a woman aged 45-60 years in good health and CMV-seronegative. CDR3s include the opening cysteine and the closing phenylalanine or tryptophan. The D gene is left open where the match is weak. Size tells how often a clone was seen (once, few, many) or the class of an expanded clone, and some rows leave it out.

.,TRBV30,once,TRBJ1-5,TGTGCCTGGAGTGTACGCGTTAGCAATCAGCCCCAGCATTTT,CAWSVRVSNQPQHF
.,TRBV7-3,.,TRBJ2-2,TGTGCCAGCAGCTTAACTGGGGCGCCCGGGGAGCTGTTTTTT,CASSLTGAPGELFF
.,TRBV7-7,.,TRBJ2-1,TGTGCCAGCAGCTTAAACTATTTTTCCCTCAATGAGCAGTTCTTC,CASSLNYFSLNEQFF
TRBD2,TRBV12-5,.,TRBJ2-2,TGTGCTAGTGCCTCTAGCGGTTTCGCCCCCGGGGAGCTGTTTTTT,CASASSGFAPGELFF
.,TRBV28,.,TRBJ2-7,TGTGCCAGCAACAGCCCCTACGAGCAGTACTTC,CASNSPYEQYF
.,TRBV2,.,TRBJ1-5,TGTGCCAGCAGTTGGAGGAATCAGCCCCAGCATTTT,CASSWRNQPQHF
TRBD2,TRBV7-9,.,TRBJ2-7,TGTGCCAGCAGCTTAGCTAGCGGGAGTTACGAGCAGTACTTC,CASSLASGSYEQYF
.,TRBV28,.,TRBJ2-2,TGTGCCAGCAGTTTATCCGGGAAGAACGGGGAGCTGTTTTTT,CASSLSGKNGELFF
.,TRBV7-2,.,TRBJ1-3,TGTGCCAGCAGCTTAAGGGGGTCGAGGGAAGGAAACACCATATATTTT,CASSLRGSREGNTIYF
.,TRBV25-1,.,TRBJ1-2,TGTGCCAGCAGTAACTCCTATGGCTACACCTTC,CASSNSYGYTF
.,TRBV19,.,TRBJ1-2,TGTGCCAGTAGTATTGACAGGAGGAACTATGGCTACACCTTC,CASSIDRRNYGYTF
.,TRBV28,.,TRBJ2-7,TGTGCCAGCAGTTTAGACACCGAGCAGTACTTC,CASSLDTEQYF
TRBD1,TRBV5-1,few,TRBJ2-5,TGCGCCAGCAGCTCGGACAGGGGAGAGACCCAGTACTTC,CASSSDRGETQYF
TRBD2,TRBV7-9,.,TRBJ2-3,TGTGCCAGCAGCTTACTAGCGGTGAGCACAGATACGCAGTATTTT,CASSLLAVSTDTQYF
.,TRBV30,.,TRBJ1-5,TGTGCCTGGAGTCCGCAGGGTCACAATCAGCCCCAGCATTTT,CAWSPQGHNQPQHF
.,TRBV14,.,TRBJ2-1,TGTGCCAGCAGCCAAGTCCGGACAGAGCAGTTCTTC,CASSQVRTEQFF
.,TRBV7-9,.,TRBJ2-7,TGTGCCCTTCTACACGGGGACGAGCAGTACTTC,CALLHGDEQYF
.,TRBV27,.,TRBJ2-1,TGTGCCAGCAGTAGAACGGGACAACGCAATGAGCAGTTCTTC,CASSRTGQRNEQFF
TRBD2,TRBV7-2,.,TRBJ2-1,TGTGCCAGCAGCTTAGAAGGGCGTGGGCGGGAGACCCCTTACAATGAGCAGTTCTTC,CASSLEGRGRETPYNEQFF
TRBD1,TRBV6-1,.,TRBJ1-2,TGTGCCAGCAGAGACAGGGAAGCGGATGGCTACACCTTC,CASRDREADGYTF
.,TRBV5-1,.,TRBJ2-1,TGCGCCAGCAGCTTCGGTCGAACGGGCAATGAGCAGTTCTTC,CASSFGRTGNEQFF
TRBD1,TRBV5-5,.,TRBJ1-2,TGTGCCAGCAGCCTGACAGGGTACGGCTATGGCTACACCTTC,CASSLTGYGYGYTF
TRBD2,TRBV10-3,.,TRBJ2-1,TGTGCCATTAAAGGGACTAGTGCCAACAATGAGCAGTTCTTC,CAIKGTSANNEQFF
.,TRBV15,.,TRBJ1-2,TGTGCCACCAGCAGGATAGAAGCTAACTATGGCTACACCTTC,CATSRIEANYGYTF
.,TRBV28,.,TRBJ1-1,TGTGCCAGCAGTTCCCATCCCTATCAGGTTAACACTGAAGCTTTCTTT,CASSSHPYQVNTEAFF
.,TRBV7-6,.,TRBJ1-5,TGTGCCAGCAGCTTGGGGGCCCGGGCGGGTCAGCCCCAGCATTTT,CASSLGARAGQPQHF
TRBD2,TRBV19,once,TRBJ2-7,TGTGCCAGTAGTAAATCAGCGGGAGGCACTTACGAGCAGTACTTC,CASSKSAGGTYEQYF
TRBD2,TRBV5-6,.,TRBJ2-3,TGTGCCAGCAGCCGACTAGCGGGAAGCACAGATACGCAGTATTTT,CASSRLAGSTDTQYF
TRBD1,TRBV6-5,.,TRBJ1-2,TGTGCCAGCAGTCAGGACAGGGGAGGGTATGGCTACACCTTC,CASSQDRGGYGYTF
.,TRBV11-2,.,TRBJ2-1,TGTGCCAGCAGCTTCTTTTCCTACAATGAGCAGTTCTTC,CASSFFSYNEQFF
.,TRBV19,.,TRBJ1-3,TGTGCCAGTAGGATAAGGGGCTCCTCTGGAAACACCATATATTTT,CASRIRGSSGNTIYF
.,TRBV9,.,TRBJ2-7,TGTGCCAGCAGCGTTCAGGGTACCCACGAGCAGTACTTC,CASSVQGTHEQYF
.,TRBV18,.,TRBJ1-5,TGTGCCAGCTCATCCATTAGCACAGGGCGAACCAAAACCAATCAGCCCCAGCATTTT,CASSSISTGRTKTNQPQHF
.,TRBV5-1,.,TRBJ2-7,TGCGCCAGCAGCTTGGGGGAGTCGACCTACGAGCAGTACTTC,CASSLGESTYEQYF
.,TRBV7-2,.,TRBJ2-7,TGTGCCAGCAGGGGTCTTAGCTCCAGCTCCTACGAGCAGTACTTC,CASRGLSSSSYEQYF
TRBD1,TRBV6-5,.,TRBJ1-1,TGTGCCAGCAGTACCGGACAGGGCACTGAAGCTTTCTTT,CASSTGQGTEAFF
TRBD2,TRBV6-1,.,TRBJ2-2,TGTGCCAGCAAAGCGGGAGTGAACACCGGGGAGCTGTTTTTT,CASKAGVNTGELFF
.,TRBV28,few,TRBJ2-6,TGTGCCAGCAGTTCGTTGCCGGGACAAAACTCTGGGGCCAACGTCCTGACTTTC,CASSSLPGQNSGANVLTF
TRBD1,TRBV28,once,TRBJ1-1,TGTGCCAGCAACGAGGGGGCCACTCCTGTCGCTGAAGCTTTCTTT,CASNEGATPVAEAFF
TRBD1,TRBV4-3,few,TRBJ1-2,TGCGCCAGCAGCCAAGACAACAGGGGGCACTATGGCTACACCTTC,CASSQDNRGHYGYTF
TRBD2,TRBV18,once,TRBJ2-7,TGTGCCAGCTCACCAACGACTAGCGGGAGGTTCGAGCAGTACTTC,CASSPTTSGRFEQYF
.,TRBV25-1,.,TRBJ1-2,TGTGCCAGCAGTTTTTCCCGCGTAGGCTACACCTTC,CASSFSRVGYTF
.,TRBV27,.,TRBJ1-1,TGTGCCAGCATAATGAGGCAGGGAAGGGCGAACACTGAAGCTTTCTTT,CASIMRQGRANTEAFF
TRBD1,TRBV11-2,.,TRBJ1-5,TGTGCCAGCAGCTTATCAGGGGGGTATAGCAATCAGCCCCAGCATTTT,CASSLSGGYSNQPQHF
TRBD1,TRBV5-1,.,TRBJ1-1,TGCGCCAGCAGAGGGACAGGGGAGTCGAACACTGAAGCTTTCTTT,CASRGTGESNTEAFF
.,TRBV5-1,.,TRBJ1-2,TGCGCCAGCAGCCCTGGGGGGGGTAACTATGGCTACACCTTC,CASSPGGGNYGYTF
TRBD2,TRBV13,.,TRBJ2-3,TGTGCCAGCAGCTCGGGACTAGCGGGTCGCACAGATACGCAGTATTTT,CASSSGLAGRTDTQYF
.,TRBV7-6,.,TRBJ2-3,TGTGCCAGCAGCTTTGGTACCGGGAGCACAGATACGCAGTATTTT,CASSFGTGSTDTQYF
TRBD1,TRBV28,.,TRBJ1-2,TGTGCCAGCAGTTACAGGGGGCGCGGATTTGGCTACACCTTC,CASSYRGRGFGYTF
.,TRBV7-2,.,TRBJ1-2,TGTGCCAGCAGCCCGCAACAGGGTTCAGCCGGCTACACCTTC,CASSPQQGSAGYTF
.,TRBV5-8,.,TRBJ1-2,TGTGCCAGAGCTAATGGCTACACCTTC,CARANGYTF
TRBD2,TRBV7-2,.,TRBJ2-7,TGTGCCAGCAGCTTAAGCGGGACGAGCTCCTACGAGCAGTACTTC,CASSLSGTSSYEQYF
.,TRBV6-6,.,TRBJ2-3,TGTGCCAGCAGTTACTCGAGAAGCCTTAGCACAGATACGCAGTATTTT,CASSYSRSLSTDTQYF
TRBD2,TRBV28,.,TRBJ2-5,TGTGCCAGCAGTTTCCAGCGGGAGAAGCAAGAGACCCAGTACTTC,CASSFQREKQETQYF
TRBD1,TRBV27,.,TRBJ1-1,TGTGCCAGCAGCCAGGGGGCGACCACTGAAGCTTTCTTT,CASSQGATTEAFF
.,TRBV9,.,TRBJ2-3,TGTGCCAGCAGCGTCAGCGGAACTACAGATACGCAGTATTTT,CASSVSGTTDTQYF
.,TRBV19,few,TRBJ2-3,TGTGCCAGTAGTATACGAACGGCAGATACGCAGTATTTT,CASSIRTADTQYF
.,TRBV28,.,TRBJ2-7,TGTGCCAGCAGGGGGAGGTACTTC,CASRGRYF